The TCR beta chain under discussion was sequenced for a study of cytomegalovirus exposure and HLA in healthy donors. Study conclusions and caveats: Researchers reported in a later analysis that common viral pathogens appeared linked to several top clusters. In vitro testing confirmed a few CMV-associated chains as specific for CMV antigens. Earlier results showed most TCR beta V segments being productive about 87% or about 30% of the time.

Points on this clone: Its antigen is undetermined.

These donors counted as nominally healthy when sampled, but unrecorded immune exposures were likely. The PCR used 60 Vbeta and 13 Jbeta primers. Measured with immunoSEQ multiplex PCR; TCRdb has only the in-frame clones, and not every one. This listing includes about 170,000 clones. V was pared by 5 bases and J by 6 bases, with 8 bases of the junction left unmatched. The CDR3 consists of 15 residues. Germline values: CDR1 SEHNR, CDR2 FQNEAQ (reference sequence). This receptor was taken from a woman aged 55-69 years in good health and CMV-seronegative. The chain employs TRBV7-9 and TRBJ2-1; 9 nucleotides align to TRBD2. The sample was PBMCs. The CDR3 sequence is CASSRLAGATNEQFF. DNA of the CDR3: TGTGCCAGCAGCCGATTAGCGGGGGCCACCAATGAGCAGTTCTTC.